What follows are 23 T cell receptor beta chains derived from one specimen sequenced in a study of blood T cell repertoires in COVID-19. This table comes from immunoSEQ multiplex PCR, and its TCRdb copy is limited to in-frame clones, with some not included. The sample includes some 170,000 clones, approximately 85% of them seen just once. Source material: PBMCs or T cells enriched from blood (not recorded which). These receptors originate from a middle-aged man who had recovered from COVID-19.

The chain couples TRBV2 to TRBJ1-4; D is unresolved. The V end was cut by 6 bases, the J end by 0 bases, with 11 bases between. The CDR3 extends over 15 amino acids. Germline V gives CDR1 SNHLY, CDR2 FYNNEI. The CDR3 DNA reads as TGTGCCAGCAGAGCTCAGGATGCAACTAATGAAAAACTGTTTTTT. As protein: CASRAQDATNEKLFF.

This rearrangement joins TRBV28 to TRBJ2-2; D may be TRBD2 (5 bases). The V and J ends lost 1 base and 1 base respectively, with 19 bases between them. Germline values: CDR1 MDHEN, CDR2 SYDVKM. This CDR3 contains 19 residues. The CDR3 coding sequence is TGTGCCAGCAGTTTATACCCTCAAGTTAGCGATTTGAACACCGGGGAGCTGTTTTTT. Protein: CASSLYPQVSDLNTGELFF. The whole variable domain, filled in from reference TRBV28 and TRBJ2-2, reads DVKVTQSSRYLVKRTGEKVFLECVQDMDHENMFWYRQDPGLGLRLIYFSYDVKMKEKGDIPEGYSVSREKKERFSLILESASTNQTSMYLCASSLYPQVSDLNTGELFFGEGSRLTVL.

This rearrangement joins TRBV5-1 to TRBJ2-4, with TRBD1 matching over 7 bases. The V gene's germline CDR1 is SGHRS and CDR2 YFSETQ. The CDR3 has 15 amino acids. The V segment lost 0 bases and the J segment 5 bases; nucleotides outside the gene matches: 5. The CDR3 spells CASSLGDSSQNIQYF. CDR3 sequence (DNA): TGCGCCAGCAGCTTGGGGGACAGTAGCCAAAACATTCAGTACTTC.

The J gene is TRBJ2-1, the V gene TRBV28, with 11 bases aligning to TRBD2. The V gene end was trimmed by 7 bases and the J gene end by 8 bases; junction bases not matched to a gene: 10. Germline V gene data show CDR1 as MDHEN and CDR2 as SYDVKM. CDR3 length: 15 amino acids. CDR3 in DNA: TGTGCCAGCACCCACGGGACTAGCGGCAAGGATGAGCAGTTCTTC. Its protein is CASTHGTSGKDEQFF.

This clone came up a few times. This chain uses TRBV18 with TRBJ1-4; 9 bases align to TRBD1. Looked up from germline, CDR1 is KGHSH and CDR2 is LQKENI. V gave up 2 bases and J gave up 5 bases; unmatched junction bases: 18. This CDR3 region has 20 residues. The CDR3 spells CASSPFLADRGSSGNEKLFF. The CDR3 DNA follows: TGTGCCAGCTCACCATTCCTCGCGGACAGGGGAAGTTCGGGCAATGAAAAACTGTTTTTT.

This chain links TRBV5-1 with TRBJ2-2, with a weak D call TRBD1 (6 bases). The CDR3 covers 15 residues. With 4 bases removed from V and 6 bases from J, the gap between germline ends came to 16 bases. Germline V lookup: CDR1 SGHRS, CDR2 YFSETQ. This CDR3 reads CASSPRQAYSGELFF. The CDR3, as DNA: TGCGCCAGCAGCCCAAGACAGGCGTATTCCGGGGAGCTGTTTTTT.

The chain links TRBV6-2 or TRBV6-3 to TRBJ1-4; D unclear. Germline values: CDR1 MNHEY, CDR2 SVGEGT. The CDR3 totals 13 residues. Trimming left V 3 bases short and J 6 bases short, with 8 bases between. The CDR3 sequence is CASSYSGDEKLFF. CDR3 DNA sequence: TGTGCCAGCAGTTATTCCGGGGATGAAAAACTGTTTTTT.

This chain connects TRBV3-1 (or the pseudogene TRBV3-2) to TRBJ2-5; TRBD2 agrees at 9 bases. The germline V gene encodes CDR1 LGHDT and CDR2 YNNKEL (reference sequence). Losses at the gene ends were 1 base for V and 5 bases for J; bases not matched to a gene: 5. The CDR3 is 15 amino acids. The CDR3 protein is CASSQGLAGRETQYF. In DNA, the CDR3 is TGTGCCAGCAGCCAAGGGCTAGCGGGAAGGGAGACCCAGTACTTC.

This clone was counted at least ten times. This sequence joins TRBV11-2 and TRBJ2-7, with TRBD1 as a possible D gene (6 bases). Trimming cost V 5 bases and J 0 bases, with 11 bases left between them. This CDR3 spans 14 amino acids. The germline V gene encodes CDR1 SGHAT and CDR2 FQNNGV. In DNA, the CDR3 is TGTGCCAGCAGCCCACTCAGGGGCTCCTACGAGCAGTACTTC. Protein sequence: CASSPLRGSYEQYF.

This chain connects TRBV5-1 to TRBJ2-1; 7 bases match TRBD2. CDR1 and CDR2 (germline): SGHRS, YFSETQ. After removal of 0 bases from V and 4 bases from J, the junction contained 4 bases not matched to a gene. The CDR3 sequence is 15 residues long. The DNA of the CDR3 is TGCGCCAGCAGCTTGGGAAGCGGGAAATACAATGAGCAGTTCTTC. Protein product: CASSLGSGKYNEQFF.

The chain carries TRBV5-5 and TRBJ1-2; possibly TRBD1 for D (6 bases). Trimming left V 6 bases short and J 2 bases short, with 20 bases between. The CDR3 contains 16 residues. Germline assignment: CDR1 SGHKS and CDR2 YYEKEE (reference sequence). The chain's CDR3 is CASIKHREGSNYGYTF. DNA for the CDR3: TGTGCCAGCATCAAGCACAGGGAGGGGTCGAACTATGGCTACACCTTC.

V gene TRBV7-9 combines with J gene TRBJ1-2, with a weak D call TRBD1 (6 bases). Germline assignment: CDR1 SEHNR and CDR2 FQNEAQ (reference sequence). Trimming shortened V by 5 bases and J by 5 bases, and 18 bases separated the two germline ends. This CDR3 has 15 amino acids. The CDR3 here is CASSRPQQGRYGYTF. The DNA for the CDR3 is TGTGCCAGCAGCCGCCCTCAACAGGGCCGGTATGGCTACACCTTC. Looking up the rest from reference TRBV7-9 and TRBJ1-2 gives the full variable domain: DTGVSQNPRHKITKRGQNVTFRCDPISEHNRLYWYRQTLGQGPEFLTYFQNEAQLEKSRLLSDRFSAERPKGSFSTLEIQRTEQGDSAMYLCASSRPQQGRYGYTFGSGTRLTVV.

V is TRBV9 and J is TRBJ1-1; D is unclear. This CDR3 is built from 15 residues. CDR1 is SGDLS and CDR2 is YYNGEE in the germline V gene. The V and J ends lost 0 bases and 4 bases respectively, with 13 bases between them. Written as DNA, the CDR3 is TGTGCCAGCAGCGTAGGCCCGGGAGTTAGCACTGAAGCTTTCTTT. As protein: CASSVGPGVSTEAFF.

To note about this clone: Other DNA sequences in the sample encode the same CDR3. V is TRBV28 and J is TRBJ1-2; 8 nucleotides agree with TRBD1. This CDR3 is built from 14 residues. With V trimmed by 2 bases and J by 8 bases, 7 bases remained unmatched. From germline, CDR1 is MDHEN and CDR2 SYDVKM. The CDR3 nucleotides read TGTGCCAGCAGTTTAGACAGGGGATTGTACGGCTACACCTTC. Translation: CASSLDRGLYGYTF.

J is TRBJ2-7 and V is TRBV23-1; D unclear. TRBV23-1 belongs to the ORF category, with a function that is uncertain. V was clipped by 6 bases and J by 1 base, with 7 bases between them. The CDR3 contains 12 residues. The DNA of the CDR3 is TGCGCCAGCAGCCGTCCGTCCTACGAGCAGTACTTC. This translates into CASSRPSYEQYF.

This clone was seen repeatedly, ten times or more. The chain links TRBV6-4 to TRBJ2-3, with D possibly TRBD2 on 6 matching bases. The CDR3 consists of 13 residues. CDR1 and CDR2 (germline): MRHNA, SNTAGT. V was shortened by 2 bases and J by 4 bases, with 7 bases between the two germline ends. The CDR3 region has the DNA TGTGCCAGCAGTGACGGGGAGGCAGATACGCAGTATTTT. This translates into CASSDGEADTQYF.

Only one count was recorded for this clone. This chain connects TRBV19 to TRBJ1-5; TRBD1 matches at 7 bases. The CDR3 consists of 15 residues. The junction had 7 bases not matched to a gene; V was cut back by 5 bases and J by 3 bases. From germline, CDR1 is LNHDA and CDR2 SQIVND (reference sequence). The CDR3 nucleotides are TGTGCCAGTAGTCCCCGGGACAGCAACAATCAGCCCCAGCATTTT. It is translated as CASSPRDSNNQPQHF.

This clone was recorded once. The J gene is TRBJ1-5, the V gene TRBV18; 8 positions match TRBD1. CDR1 is KGHSH, CDR2 LQKENI, per germline. V lost 5 bases, J lost 1 base, and 4 bases stayed unmatched. The CDR3 is made up of 15 amino acids. CDR3 DNA: TGTGCCAGCTCATCCCAGGGGGCGAGCAATCAGCCCCAGCATTTT. Protein sequence: CASSSQGASNQPQHF. Combining the CDR3 with reference TRBV18 and TRBJ1-5 gives the whole variable domain NAGVMQNPRHLVRRRGQEARLRCSPMKGHSHVYWYRQLPEEGLKFMVYLQKENIIDESGMPKERFSAEFPKEGPSILRIQQVVRGDSAAYFCASSSQGASNQPQHFGDGTRLSIL.

The rearrangement links TRBV19 to TRBJ1-2; perhaps TRBD1 as D (5 bases). This CDR3 is 13 amino acids long. CDR1 is LNHDA, CDR2 SQIVND, per germline (reference sequence). V was shortened by 4 bases and J by 5 bases, with 11 bases between the two germline ends. CDR3 sequence reads: CASSTTALYGYTF. DNA of the CDR3: TGTGCCAGTAGTACGACAGCTCTATATGGCTACACCTTC.

This chain uses TRBV6-5 with TRBJ1-2; the match to TRBD1 covers 9 bases. The trim removed 5 bases at V and 7 bases at J, leaving 11 bases unmatched. The CDR3 runs to 15 residues. Germline loops: CDR1 MNHEY, CDR2 SVGAGI. The CDR3 here is CASSQNNRDRAGYTF. The CDR3 DNA is TGTGCCAGCAGTCAAAATAACCGGGACAGGGCTGGCTACACCTTC.

This chain links TRBV6-6 with TRBJ1-1, with D possibly TRBD1 on 5 matching bases. This CDR3 region has 13 residues. Trimming removed 6 bases from V and 1 base from J, with 9 bases in between. In germline, CDR1 is MNHNY, CDR2 SVGAGI (reference sequence). The CDR3 nucleotides are TGTGCCAGCAGCTGGGGGGGGAACACTGAAGCTTTCTTT. Translated: CASSWGGNTEAFF.

The chain uses TRBV5-4 and TRBJ2-5, with D perhaps matching TRBD2 (7 bases). Germline loops: CDR1 SGHNT, CDR2 YYREEE (reference sequence). V lost 1 base and J 6 bases, leaving 13 bases between the germline ends. The CDR3 is 14 amino acids. CDR3 loop: CASSLPGEGKTQYF. CDR3 bases: TGTGCCAGCAGCTTGCCAGGGGAGGGAAAGACCCAGTACTTC.

This chain connects TRBV27 to TRBJ1-5, with a weak D call TRBD1 (6 bases). This CDR3 is 14 amino acids long. Germline V gives CDR1 MNHEY, CDR2 SMNVEV (reference sequence). V was clipped by 5 bases and J by 7 bases, with 15 bases between them. DNA for the CDR3: TGTGCCAGCAGTCCCGGGACATCCCCGCAGCCCCAGCATTTT. The encoded protein is CASSPGTSPQPQHF.